These T cell receptor beta chains were read from a single sample in a study of long-term antiretroviral therapy in people with HIV. Clones were sequenced by immunoSEQ multiplex PCR, and TCRdb holds only the in-frame ones, with some missing. The data hold tens of thousands of clones, with around 84% observed a single time. Source: unsorted PBMCs, taken 0.1 years before starting antiretroviral therapy. The receptors derive from a man younger than 35 with HIV. Both conserved end residues are part of each CDR3. The D gene is left open where the match is weak. Clone size is not always given. Where it is, it says once, few, many or a class for expanded clones.

v_call: TRBV5-1
clone_size: -
j_call: TRBJ2-5
d_call: TRBD2
cdr3_aa: CASSLASGRKETQYF
cdr3_nt: TGCGCCAGCAGCTTGGCTAGCGGGAGGAAAGAGACCCAGTACTTC

v_call: TRBV10-1
clone_size: -
j_call: TRBJ1-2
d_call: -
cdr3_aa: CASTEGVNYGYTF
cdr3_nt: TGCGCCAGCACCGAGGGAGTGAACTATGGCTACACCTTC

v_call: TRBV28
clone_size: -
j_call: TRBJ2-7
d_call: -
cdr3_aa: CASSPPTLGHEQYF
cdr3_nt: TGTGCCAGCAGCCCCCCGACCCTGGGCCACGAGCAGTACTTC

v_call: TRBV10-1
clone_size: -
j_call: TRBJ1-4
d_call: -
cdr3_aa: CASSAGGEDEKLFF
cdr3_nt: TGCGCCAGCAGTGCGGGGGGGGAGGATGAAAAACTGTTTTTT

v_call: TRBV6-5
clone_size: -
j_call: TRBJ2-7
d_call: -
cdr3_aa: CASQVGYEQYF
cdr3_nt: TGTGCCAGCCAGGTGGGTTACGAGCAGTACTTC

v_call: TRBV10-3
clone_size: -
j_call: TRBJ2-2
d_call: TRBD2
cdr3_aa: CATISGLAGALSTGELFF
cdr3_nt: TGTGCCACTATATCGGGACTAGCGGGAGCTCTCAGCACCGGGGAGCTGTTTTTT

v_call: TRBV7-3
clone_size: few
j_call: TRBJ2-7
d_call: TRBD2
cdr3_aa: CASSLTSGTSYEQYF
cdr3_nt: TGTGCCAGCAGCTTAACAAGCGGGACTAGTTACGAGCAGTACTTC

v_call: TRBV25-1
clone_size: -
j_call: TRBJ1-1
d_call: -
cdr3_aa: CASSGTRGNTEAFF
cdr3_nt: TGTGCCAGCAGTGGAACCAGGGGGAACACTGAAGCTTTCTTT

v_call: TRBV6-1
clone_size: -
j_call: TRBJ2-1
d_call: -
cdr3_aa: CASSQYSGNEQFF
cdr3_nt: TGTGCCAGCAGTCAATACAGTGGCAATGAGCAGTTCTTC

v_call: TRBV29-1
clone_size: -
j_call: TRBJ1-1
d_call: -
cdr3_aa: CSVIVGNTEAFF
cdr3_nt: TGCAGCGTGATAGTGGGGAACACTGAAGCTTTCTTT

v_call: TRBV29-1
clone_size: -
j_call: TRBJ2-3
d_call: -
cdr3_aa: CSVSPPRKSTDTQYF
cdr3_nt: TGCAGCGTTTCCCCCCCACGAAAAAGCACAGATACGCAGTATTTT

v_call: TRBV5-6
clone_size: -
j_call: TRBJ2-5
d_call: TRBD2
cdr3_aa: CASSAGTSGGRETQYF
cdr3_nt: TGTGCCAGCAGCGCCGGGACTAGCGGGGGGAGGGAGACCCAGTACTTC

v_call: TRBV7-8
clone_size: -
j_call: TRBJ1-2
d_call: TRBD1
cdr3_aa: CASSSFDREPIYGYTF
cdr3_nt: TGTGCCAGCAGCTCGTTCGACAGGGAGCCCATCTATGGCTACACCTTC

v_call: TRBV11-2
clone_size: -
j_call: TRBJ2-1
d_call: TRBD2
cdr3_aa: CASSLDRAGANEQFF
cdr3_nt: TGTGCCAGCAGCTTAGACCGAGCGGGAGCCAATGAGCAGTTCTTC

v_call: TRBV15
clone_size: -
j_call: TRBJ1-5
d_call: -
cdr3_aa: CATSRQGGSNQPQHF
cdr3_nt: TGTGCCACCAGCAGACAGGGAGGGAGCAATCAGCCCCAGCATTTT

v_call: TRBV9
clone_size: -
j_call: TRBJ2-2
d_call: -
cdr3_aa: CASSDTGRIDTGELFF
cdr3_nt: TGTGCCAGCAGCGATACAGGGAGGATCGACACCGGGGAGCTGTTTTTT

v_call: TRBV4-2
clone_size: once
j_call: TRBJ1-1
d_call: -
cdr3_aa: CASSHWGAEAFF
cdr3_nt: TGTGCCAGCAGCCACTGGGGCGCTGAAGCTTTCTTT

v_call: TRBV10-3
clone_size: -
j_call: TRBJ1-1
d_call: -
cdr3_aa: CAISAVVVTEAFF
cdr3_nt: TGTGCCATCAGTGCCGTCGTCGTCACTGAAGCTTTCTTT

v_call: TRBV6-5
clone_size: -
j_call: TRBJ2-6
d_call: -
cdr3_aa: CASSYSVGFGANVLTF
cdr3_nt: TGTGCCAGCAGTTACTCGGTAGGATTTGGGGCCAACGTCCTGACTTTC

v_call: TRBV2
clone_size: -
j_call: TRBJ1-5
d_call: -
cdr3_aa: CASSVSRAYSNQPQHF
cdr3_nt: TGTGCCAGCAGTGTCTCGAGGGCGTATAGCAATCAGCCCCAGCATTTT

v_call: TRBV2
clone_size: -
j_call: TRBJ2-5
d_call: -
cdr3_aa: CARGDSEETQYF
cdr3_nt: TGTGCCAGGGGAGACAGCGAAGAGACCCAGTACTTC

v_call: TRBV7-2
clone_size: -
j_call: TRBJ1-1
d_call: -
cdr3_aa: CASSLVVPVLQAFF
cdr3_nt: TGTGCCAGCAGCTTAGTAGTCCCCGTTCTACAAGCTTTCTTT

v_call: TRBV7-9
clone_size: -
j_call: TRBJ2-4
d_call: -
cdr3_aa: CASTRGTLAKNIQYF
cdr3_nt: TGTGCCAGCACGAGGGGTACCCTAGCCAAAAACATTCAGTACTTC

v_call: TRBV9
clone_size: -
j_call: TRBJ2-2
d_call: TRBD2
cdr3_aa: CASSASGGAWTGELFF
cdr3_nt: TGTGCCAGCAGCGCCAGCGGGGGGGCCTGGACCGGGGAGCTGTTTTTT

v_call: TRBV28
clone_size: -
j_call: TRBJ2-6
d_call: TRBD2
cdr3_aa: CASSPGGTGANVLTF
cdr3_nt: TGTGCCAGCAGTCCGGGAGGCACTGGGGCCAACGTCCTGACTTTC

v_call: TRBV9
clone_size: -
j_call: TRBJ2-3
d_call: -
cdr3_aa: CASSVVGTSTDTQYF
cdr3_nt: TGTGCCAGCAGCGTAGTGGGTACTAGCACAGATACGCAGTATTTT

v_call: TRBV6-4
clone_size: -
j_call: TRBJ1-6
d_call: TRBD1
cdr3_aa: CASSDSRTGGSPLHF
cdr3_nt: TGTGCCAGCAGTGACTCCCGGACAGGGGGTTCACCCCTCCACTTT

v_call: TRBV11-3
clone_size: -
j_call: TRBJ1-1
d_call: -
cdr3_aa: CASSLDRVMYTEAFF
cdr3_nt: TGTGCCAGCAGCTTAGACAGGGTAATGTACACTGAAGCTTTCTTT

v_call: TRBV9
clone_size: -
j_call: TRBJ1-5
d_call: -
cdr3_aa: CASSVGNQPQHF
cdr3_nt: TGTGCCAGCAGCGTAGGCAATCAGCCCCAGCATTTT

v_call: TRBV11-2
clone_size: -
j_call: TRBJ2-2
d_call: -
cdr3_aa: CASSSKRGSRAANTGELFF
cdr3_nt: TGTGCCAGCAGCTCTAAGAGGGGTTCAAGGGCTGCGAACACCGGGGAGCTGTTTTTT

v_call: TRBV19
clone_size: -
j_call: TRBJ1-6
d_call: -
cdr3_aa: CASTTTRGAPLHF
cdr3_nt: TGTGCCAGTACCACAACCCGAGGAGCACCCCTCCACTTT

v_call: TRBV7-8
clone_size: -
j_call: TRBJ2-3
d_call: -
cdr3_aa: CASSLEVTSDTQYF
cdr3_nt: TGTGCCAGCAGCTTAGAGGTTACATCCGATACGCAGTATTTT

v_call: TRBV5-1
clone_size: -
j_call: TRBJ2-7
d_call: TRBD1
cdr3_aa: CASSLAPWDRALSSYEQYF
cdr3_nt: TGCGCCAGCAGCTTGGCCCCTTGGGACAGGGCCCTTTCCTCCTACGAGCAGTACTTC

v_call: TRBV28
clone_size: -
j_call: TRBJ2-7
d_call: -
cdr3_aa: CASSEQAKPEQYF
cdr3_nt: TGTGCCAGCAGCGAACAGGCGAAACCCGAGCAGTACTTC

v_call: TRBV5-5
clone_size: -
j_call: TRBJ2-2
d_call: -
cdr3_aa: CASSGGRGTGELFF
cdr3_nt: TGTGCCAGCAGCGGGGGGCGGGGCACCGGGGAGCTGTTTTTT

v_call: TRBV7-9
clone_size: -
j_call: TRBJ1-6
d_call: TRBD1
cdr3_aa: CASSPRDRVNSPLHF
cdr3_nt: TGTGCCAGCAGCCCACGGGACAGGGTTAATTCACCCCTCCACTTT

v_call: TRBV5-1
clone_size: -
j_call: TRBJ2-3
d_call: TRBD1
cdr3_aa: CASSLWGQGRTDTQYF
cdr3_nt: TGCGCCAGCAGCTTGTGGGGACAGGGGAGGACAGATACGCAGTATTTT

v_call: TRBV18
clone_size: -
j_call: TRBJ2-2
d_call: -
cdr3_aa: CASSPIPQGRDTGELFF
cdr3_nt: TGTGCCAGCTCACCCATTCCCCAGGGTCGAGACACCGGGGAGCTGTTTTTT

v_call: TRBV19
clone_size: -
j_call: TRBJ1-5
d_call: -
cdr3_aa: CASKGGFNQPQHF
cdr3_nt: TGTGCCAGTAAGGGGGGCTTTAATCAGCCCCAGCATTTT

v_call: TRBV19
clone_size: -
j_call: TRBJ2-7
d_call: TRBD1
cdr3_aa: CASSIGQGATYEQYF
cdr3_nt: TGTGCCAGTAGTATAGGACAGGGGGCAACGTACGAGCAGTACTTC

v_call: TRBV7-9
clone_size: few
j_call: TRBJ2-7
d_call: TRBD1
cdr3_aa: CASSLSPRTGYEQYF
cdr3_nt: TGTGCCAGCAGCTTGAGCCCCAGGACAGGGTACGAGCAGTACTTC

v_call: TRBV7-2
clone_size: -
j_call: TRBJ1-5
d_call: -
cdr3_aa: CASSNYLQPQHF
cdr3_nt: TGTGCCAGCAGCAATTATCTTCAGCCCCAGCATTTT

v_call: TRBV28
clone_size: -
j_call: TRBJ1-1
d_call: -
cdr3_aa: CASSLGDSSTEAFF
cdr3_nt: TGTGCCAGCAGCCTAGGGGATTCGAGCACTGAAGCTTTCTTT

v_call: TRBV7-3
clone_size: -
j_call: TRBJ2-2
d_call: -
cdr3_aa: CAMGGQSNTGELFF
cdr3_nt: TGTGCAATGGGGGGCCAATCGAACACCGGGGAGCTGTTTTTT

v_call: TRBV7-8
clone_size: once
j_call: TRBJ2-3
d_call: -
cdr3_aa: CASKILGKGPTLYTQYF
cdr3_nt: TGTGCCAGCAAAATCCTCGGGAAGGGTCCCACCTTATATACGCAGTATTTT

v_call: TRBV19
clone_size: -
j_call: TRBJ1-5
d_call: -
cdr3_aa: CASSMSHRDNQPQHF
cdr3_nt: TGTGCCAGTAGTATGTCCCACAGGGACAATCAGCCCCAGCATTTT

v_call: TRBV27
clone_size: -
j_call: TRBJ1-1
d_call: TRBD1
cdr3_aa: CASSKGGWMNTEAFF
cdr3_nt: TGTGCCAGCAGTAAAGGGGGCTGGATGAACACTGAAGCTTTCTTT

v_call: TRBV19
clone_size: -
j_call: TRBJ2-7
d_call: -
cdr3_aa: CASSIDLEVSYEQYF
cdr3_nt: TGTGCCAGTAGTATAGATCTAGAGGTCTCCTACGAGCAGTACTTC

v_call: TRBV28
clone_size: -
j_call: TRBJ2-3
d_call: TRBD2
cdr3_aa: CASSFAGGTTDTQYF
cdr3_nt: TGTGCCAGCAGTTTCGCGGGAGGGACGACAGATACGCAGTATTTT

v_call: TRBV12-5
clone_size: -
j_call: TRBJ2-3
d_call: TRBD2
cdr3_aa: CASGLGTSDTDTQYF
cdr3_nt: TGTGCTAGTGGTTTGGGGACTAGCGACACAGATACGCAGTATTTT

v_call: TRBV4-3
clone_size: -
j_call: TRBJ2-7
d_call: -
cdr3_aa: CASSGGRGYEQYF
cdr3_nt: TGCGCCAGCAGTGGGGGGAGAGGGTACGAGCAGTACTTC

v_call: TRBV10-3
clone_size: -
j_call: TRBJ2-1
d_call: TRBD2
cdr3_aa: CAISEYTSGTNEQFF
cdr3_nt: TGTGCCATCAGTGAGTATACTAGCGGGACCAATGAGCAGTTCTTC

v_call: TRBV28
clone_size: -
j_call: TRBJ2-1
d_call: -
cdr3_aa: CASSFMGPSEQFF
cdr3_nt: TGTGCCAGCAGTTTCATGGGGCCTTCTGAGCAGTTCTTC

v_call: TRBV5-1
clone_size: -
j_call: TRBJ2-1
d_call: -
cdr3_aa: CASSFQGRGLAYNEQFF
cdr3_nt: TGCGCCAGCAGCTTCCAAGGTCGGGGTTTGGCCTACAATGAGCAGTTCTTC

v_call: TRBV30
clone_size: -
j_call: TRBJ2-3
d_call: -
cdr3_aa: CAWRAYNAFPDTQYF
cdr3_nt: TGTGCCTGGAGGGCCTATAATGCCTTTCCGGATACGCAGTATTTT

v_call: TRBV7-2
clone_size: once
j_call: TRBJ2-2
d_call: -
cdr3_aa: CASSLERTGELFF
cdr3_nt: TGTGCCAGCAGCTTAGAAAGGACCGGGGAGCTGTTTTTT

v_call: TRBV5-5
clone_size: -
j_call: TRBJ2-5
d_call: -
cdr3_aa: CASSLVGDQETQYF
cdr3_nt: TGTGCCAGCAGCTTGGTGGGGGACCAAGAGACCCAGTACTTC

v_call: TRBV7-2
clone_size: -
j_call: TRBJ1-1
d_call: -
cdr3_aa: CASSSFLGRSEAFF
cdr3_nt: TGTGCCAGCAGCTCCTTTTTGGGGCGCTCTGAAGCTTTCTTT